This T cell receptor beta chain comes out of a study of T cell changes during pregnancy in multiple sclerosis (dated by TCRdb to the late 2010s). At the level of the whole study: The study examined how the T cell repertoire changed over the course of pregnancy in women with multiple sclerosis.

V lost 1 base and J lost 3 bases, and the count of bases not matched to a germline gene is 5. For CDR1 and CDR2, the germline V gene (reference sequence) lists LNHNV and YYDKDF. The cysteine opens and the phenylalanine closes a CDR3 of 17 amino acids. Here the CDR3 DNA is all that survives: 51 bases in frame from base 1. Turning to this clone: What this receptor recognizes is not known. No base-level quality is on record; no much larger clone is a single base apart.

The library was generated by the immunoSEQ multiplex PCR assay. TCRdb mirrors the immuneACCESS table, restricted to in-frame sequences. Some clones are absent from its copies; in checked studies, under half trace to an unresolved V gene, and the reason for the others is unknown. The sample table shows 30,000 to 35,000 clones, and almost 90% are seen once. Together, the top ten hold around 0.78% of the sample. The chain uses TRBV15 and TRBJ1-3; 11 bases in between match TRBD1. The input for sequencing was CD4+ T cells from peripheral blood mononuclear cells, taken in the first trimester of pregnancy. The receptor's source is a female donor in good health, enrolled as a control in a pregnancy study. The CDR3 protein: CATSRARTGGFGNTIYF. The sequenced DNA is TGTGCCACCAGCAGAGCCCGGACAGGGGGCTTTGGAAACACCATATATTTT.